These 19 T cell receptor beta chains came from one sample sequenced in a study of TET2 disruption in CD19-targeted CAR T cells. The antigens these receptors bind are not known. Here immunoSEQ multiplex PCR was the method, and the copy in TCRdb shows in-frame clones only, minus some. The sample data list fewer than 30,000 clones. The treatment here: autologous CTL019 cells: CD19 CAR with 4-1BB and CD3 zeta domains. The sequencing here drew on CD8- CAR+ T cells sorted from cultured blood T cells, taken for CD19 CAR T cell therapy. Subset given: CD8-negative CAR-positive T cells from the infusion product. The receptors here all came from a man aged 65-85 years with chronic lymphocytic leukemia.

About this clone: One junction end does not reproduce the germline sequence, and a read error may be involved. The read comes to an end 3 residues before the CDR3 does, leaving the germline J gene to fill in the end. This sample also contains other DNA sequences that code for the same CDR3. The V gene is TRBV10-3, the J gene TRBJ1-3; 10 nucleotides agree with TRBD1. CDR1 and CDR2 (germline): ENHRY, SYGVKD. The CDR3 contains 14 residues. Incomplete CDR3 DNA: TGTGCCATCAGTCCCGGGACAGGGGAAAACACT. This codes for CAISPGTGENT. The whole CDR3 reads CAISPGTGENTIYF.

As for this clone: The CDR3 is cut off 3 residues early in the read; its end comes from the germline J gene. The chain uses TRBV28 and TRBJ1-2; D possibly corresponds to TRBD1 (5 bases). The CDR3 spans 15 residues. V lost 2 bases and J 4 bases, leaving 14 bases between the germline ends. Per the germline V gene, CDR1 is MDHEN and CDR2 is SYDVKM. Partial CDR3 DNA: TGTGCCAGCAGTTTAATGGCCGGGGGGTCCTATGGC. Amino acid sequence: CASSLMAGGSYG. The full CDR3 protein is CASSLMAGGSYGYTF.

A word on this clone: The read finishes 3 residues shy of the CDR3 end, and the germline J gene is used to complete it. This chain links TRBV11-1 with TRBJ2-7; weak D call: TRBD1 (6 bases). Trimming took off 0 bases at V and 4 bases at J, with 7 bases between the two ends. Per germline, CDR1 SGHAT and CDR2 FQDESV (reference sequence). The CDR3 loop spans 13 amino acids. The CDR3 is CASSLATGYEQYF. CDR3 DNA, as far as it was read: TGTGCCAGCAGCTTAGCGACAGGATACGAG.

As regards this clone: An end of the junction does not agree with germline; a read error may underlie this. Distinct nucleotide sequences in the sample also encode this CDR3. The CDR3 DNA, read in part, is TGCAGTGCTAGTGAGGTTTATGGT. Its translation is CSASEVYG. The full CDR3 reads CSASEVYGYTF. J is TRBJ1-2 and V is TRBV20-1; D unclear. The read ends 3 residues before the CDR3 terminus; that terminus is restored from the germline J gene. Germline CDR1 is DFQATT and CDR2 is SNEGSKA (reference sequence). The CDR3 runs 11 residues.

As concerns this clone: The read comes to an end 3 residues before the CDR3 does, leaving the germline J gene to fill in the end. V usage is TRBV5-1 and J usage is TRBJ2-7, with D uncertain. The CDR3 consists of 15 residues. Per the germline V gene, CDR1 is SGHRS and CDR2 is YFSETQ. V shed 0 bases and J shed 0 bases, with 10 bases lying between them. Here the CDR3 reads CASSLAPSYSYEQYF. The DNA read from the CDR3 is TGCGCCAGCAGCTTGGCTCCCAGTTACTCCTACGAG. Drawing the rest from reference TRBV5-1 and TRBJ2-7, the complete variable domain is KAGVTQTPRYLIKTRGQQVTLSCSPISGHRSVSWYQQTPGQGLQFLFEYFSETQRNKGNFPGRFSGRQFSNSRSEMNVSTLELGDSALYLCASSLAPSYSYEQYFGPGTRLTVT.

According to its frequency, this clone is medium-sized. The missing CDR3 end, 3 residues past where the read stops, is filled in from the germline J gene. V gene TRBV9 combines with J gene TRBJ1-5, with TRBD1 as a possible D gene (6 bases). V lost 3 bases, J lost 0 bases, and 10 bases lay in between. Germline CDR1 SGDLS, CDR2 YYNGEE. The CDR3 is 15 residues long. The sequenced CDR3 bases are TGTGCCAGCAGCGAAGGACAGAATAGCAATCAGCCC. Its protein is CASSEGQNSNQP. The whole CDR3 protein is CASSEGQNSNQPQHF. The full variable domain, rest sourced from reference TRBV9 and TRBJ1-5, is DSGVTQTPKHLITATGQRVTLRCSPRSGDLSVYWYQQSLDQGLQFLIQYYNGEERAKGNILERFSAQQFPDLHSELNLSSLELGDSALYFCASSEGQNSNQPQHFGDGTRLSIL.

As to this clone: The CDR3 end falls 3 residues outside the read, so it is completed with the germline J gene. The genes are TRBV7-3 and TRBJ2-2; 7 nucleotides align to TRBD1. The CDR3 runs 14 residues. V gave up 5 bases and J gave up 6 bases; unmatched junction bases: 6. Germline assignment: CDR1 SGHTA and CDR2 FQGTGA. The DNA read from the CDR3 is TGTGCCAGCAGCCCCGGTGACAGGGCCGGGGAG. It codes for CASSPGDRAGE. The CDR3 in its entirety is CASSPGDRAGELFF.

About this clone: The read is 3 residues too short to cover the CDR3 end, so that end is filled in from the germline J gene. The V call is TRBV12-3 or TRBV12-4, the J call TRBJ2-1, with 9 bases identical to TRBD2. This CDR3 is built from 13 residues. With 7 bases clipped from V and 7 bases from J, the junction kept 5 bases outside the gene matches. The sequenced CDR3 bases are TGTGCCAGCATCGCGGGACTAGCAAATGAG. Its protein is CASIAGLANE. The CDR3 in its entirety is CASIAGLANEQFF.

With regard to this clone: The observed sequence ends 3 residues before the CDR3 terminus, with the missing tail filled in from the germline J gene. The chain uses TRBV5-1 and TRBJ2-1, with unresolved D. V shed 5 bases and J shed 5 bases, with 11 bases lying between them. This CDR3 has 13 residues. Germline CDR1 is SGHRS and CDR2 is YFSETQ. The covered CDR3 bases are TGCGCCAGCAGGCTTACAAAAGACAATGAG. It is translated as CASRLTKDNE. The CDR3 reads in full as CASRLTKDNEQFF.

About this clone itself: The CDR3 is cut off 3 residues early in the read; its end comes from the germline J gene. Other DNA sequences in the same sample also yield this CDR3. This chain uses TRBV6-1 with TRBJ2-4, with a possible D match to TRBD2 (5 bases). There are 13 residues in the CDR3. Germline lookup yields CDR1 MNHNS and CDR2 SASEGT. This CDR3 reads CASSEVRAYGQYF. The sequenced part of the CDR3 DNA is TGTGCCAGCAGTGAAGTGAGGGCTTATGGT.

A remark on this clone: From the germline J gene comes the end of the CDR3, since the read stops 3 residues before it. The rearrangement links TRBV6-1 to TRBJ1-1; D is undetermined. From germline, CDR1 is MNHNS and CDR2 SASEGT. This CDR3 has 13 residues. Trimming took off 8 bases at V and 5 bases at J, with 15 bases between the two ends. The covered CDR3 bases are TGTGCCAGCGGGGAAGCTGAAGGGACTGAA. It specifies CASGEAEGTE. From start to end, the CDR3 is CASGEAEGTEAFF.

With respect to this clone: The CDR3 is cut off 3 residues early in the read; its end comes from the germline J gene. This specimen includes other DNA sequences encoding the same CDR3. The V gene is TRBV5-1, the J gene TRBJ1-2; 12 bases are shared with TRBD1. Germline loops: CDR1 SGHRS, CDR2 YFSETQ. After removal of 4 bases from V and 6 bases from J, the junction contained 7 bases not matched to a gene. The CDR3 runs 15 residues. CDR3 loop: CASSPGGQGADGYTF. The sequenced CDR3 bases are TGCGCCAGCAGCCCGGGGGGACAGGGGGCGGATGGC.

Regarding this clone: The read is 3 residues too short to cover the CDR3 end, so that end is filled in from the germline J gene. The chain carries TRBV19 and TRBJ1-2; TRBD1 might be the D (5 bases). The CDR3 length is 14 residues. Germline CDR1 LNHDA, CDR2 SQIVND (reference sequence). The covered CDR3 bases are TGTGCCAGTAGTATGGTCGCGGGGCCCTACGAC. Translation: CASSMVAGPYD. The whole CDR3 protein is CASSMVAGPYDYTF.

On this clone itself: The read terminates 3 residues before the CDR3 end, so the remaining end is supplied by the germline J gene. The rearrangement uses TRBV5-1 and TRBJ2-5; 13 nucleotides agree with TRBD2. Germline V CDR1 and CDR2: SGHRS, YFSETQ. V lost 3 bases, J lost 2 bases, and 1 base stayed unmatched. This CDR3 is built from 15 residues. CDR3 loop: CASSSLAGGQETQYF. The part of the CDR3 DNA that was read is TGCGCCAGCAGCTCACTAGCGGGGGGGCAAGAGACC. The whole variable domain, filled in from reference TRBV5-1 and TRBJ2-5, reads KAGVTQTPRYLIKTRGQQVTLSCSPISGHRSVSWYQQTPGQGLQFLFEYFSETQRNKGNFPGRFSGRQFSNSRSEMNVSTLELGDSALYLCASSSLAGGQETQYFGPGTRLLVL.

As concerns this clone: With the read ending 3 residues before the CDR3 end, the germline J gene is used to fill in that end. The chain recombines TRBV25-1 with TRBJ2-5, with D uncertain. CDR1 is MGHDK and CDR2 is SYGVNS in the germline V gene. Trimming pared 6 bases from V and 1 base from J, leaving 9 bases between. This CDR3 has 13 residues. The sequenced part of the CDR3 DNA is TGTGCCAGCAGCAAGCAAACCCAAGAGACC. Translated, it gives CASSKQTQET. The whole CDR3 region reads CASSKQTQETQYF.

In regard to this clone: The read stops 3 residues short of the end of the CDR3; the missing end is completed from the germline J gene. This rearrangement joins TRBV5-1 to TRBJ1-4; D call uncertain. Trimming removed 1 base at V and 7 bases at J, with 14 bases between. This CDR3 has 15 amino acids. Germline CDR1 and CDR2: SGHRS and YFSETQ. The sequenced part of the CDR3 DNA is TGCGCCAGCAGCTTGCAGTTGAGGGCGGGTGAAAAA. Protein sequence: CASSLQLRAGEK. The entire CDR3 reads CASSLQLRAGEKLFF.

With regard to this clone: The sequence runs out 3 residues before the end of the CDR3; the remainder is reconstructed from the germline J gene. This chain connects TRBV5-6 to TRBJ2-3; 11 nucleotides align to TRBD2. Trimming took 4 bases from V and 2 from J; bases not matched to a gene: 3. CDR1 and CDR2 from the germline V gene are SGHDT and YYEEEE. There are 15 residues in the CDR3. CDR3 DNA (partial): TGTGCCAGCAGCAATAGCGGGGGGGACACAGATACG. Amino acid sequence: CASSNSGGDTDT. The entire CDR3 protein reads CASSNSGGDTDTQYF.

Its frequency marks this clone as medium-sized. This CDR3 is CASSPINYLDRDSYNEQFF. The sequenced part of the CDR3 DNA is TGTGCCAGCTCACCAATAAACTATCTGGACAGGGACTCCTACAATGAG. The chain is built from TRBV18 and TRBJ2-1, with 8 bases that match TRBD1. The read ends 3 residues early relative to the CDR3; the germline J gene fills the gap. The junction had 12 bases not matched to a gene; V was cut back by 2 bases and J by 0 bases. Looked up from germline, CDR1 is KGHSH and CDR2 is LQKENI. The CDR3 length is 19 residues. Supplemented by reference TRBV18 and TRBJ2-1, the full variable domain reads NAGVMQNPRHLVRRRGQEARLRCSPMKGHSHVYWYRQLPEEGLKFMVYLQKENIIDESGMPKERFSAEFPKEGPSILRIQQVVRGDSAAYFCASSPINYLDRDSYNEQFFGPGTRLTVL.

About this clone itself: The read ends 3 residues before the CDR3 terminus; that terminus is restored from the germline J gene. The chain recombines TRBV2 with TRBJ2-4, with 8 bases matching TRBD1. The CDR3 has 14 amino acids. Per germline, CDR1 SNHLY and CDR2 FYNNEI. CDR3 protein: CASSEAGRGHGQYF. The covered CDR3 bases are TGTGCCAGCAGTGAAGCCGGCAGGGGGCACGGT.